This T cell receptor (beta chain) was sequenced during a study of T cells in women clearing cervical HPV infection. Study-wide background: Case blood drawn at lesion detection; control blood after infection cleared. Study findings and constraints: Cases carried less TRBV6-7 than controls: roughly 0.11% versus 0.16%.

Method: immunoSEQ multiplex PCR; TCRdb's copy keeps in-frame clones and lacks some. The listing contains approximately 37,000 clones. A remark on this clone: Antigen: not known. The CDR3 extends 3 residues past the end of the read, so its final part is completed from the germline J gene.

The CDR3 covers 11 residues. Germline-derived CDR1 and CDR2 are SNHLY and FYNNEI. The TCR originated in a woman aged 18 to 75 with a cervical HPV16 infection that either progressed to CIN3+ or cleared (not recorded which). The sequencing input was blood buffy coat. The chain employs TRBV2 and TRBJ1-1; D gene ambiguous. The CDR3: CASSEQEVAFF. The CDR3 bases that were read are TGTGCCAGCAGTGAGCAGGAGGTA.